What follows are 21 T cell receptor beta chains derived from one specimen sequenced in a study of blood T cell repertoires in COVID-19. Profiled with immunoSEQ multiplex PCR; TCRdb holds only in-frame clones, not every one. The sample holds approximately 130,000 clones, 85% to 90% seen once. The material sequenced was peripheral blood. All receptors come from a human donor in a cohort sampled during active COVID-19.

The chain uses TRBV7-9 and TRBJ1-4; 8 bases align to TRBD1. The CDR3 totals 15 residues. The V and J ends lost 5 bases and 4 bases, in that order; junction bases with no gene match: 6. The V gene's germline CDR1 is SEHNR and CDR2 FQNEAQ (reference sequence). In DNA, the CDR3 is TGTGCCAGCAGCCCACGGACAGGGCGTAATGAAAAACTGTTTTTT. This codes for CASSPRTGRNEKLFF.

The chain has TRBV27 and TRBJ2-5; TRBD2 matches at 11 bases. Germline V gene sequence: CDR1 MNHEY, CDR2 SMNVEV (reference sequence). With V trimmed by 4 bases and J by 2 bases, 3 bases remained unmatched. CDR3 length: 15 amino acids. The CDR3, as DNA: TGTGCCAGCAGTTCGGGACTAGCGGATCAAGAGACCCAGTACTTC. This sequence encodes CASSSGLADQETQYF.

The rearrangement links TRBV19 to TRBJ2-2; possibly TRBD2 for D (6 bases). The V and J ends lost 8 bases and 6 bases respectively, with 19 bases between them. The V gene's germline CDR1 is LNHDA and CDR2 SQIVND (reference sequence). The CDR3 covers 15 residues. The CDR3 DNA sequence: TGTGCCAGTTACAAGCGGGTCAACCTTCCCGGGGAGCTGTTTTTT. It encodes CASYKRVNLPGELFF.

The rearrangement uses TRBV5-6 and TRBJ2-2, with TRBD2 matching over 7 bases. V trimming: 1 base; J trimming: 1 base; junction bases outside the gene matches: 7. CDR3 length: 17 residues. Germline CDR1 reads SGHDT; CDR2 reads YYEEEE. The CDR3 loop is CASSLLVAGGNTGELFF. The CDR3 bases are TGTGCCAGCAGCTTGCTCGTAGCGGGTGGGAACACCGGGGAGCTGTTTTTT.

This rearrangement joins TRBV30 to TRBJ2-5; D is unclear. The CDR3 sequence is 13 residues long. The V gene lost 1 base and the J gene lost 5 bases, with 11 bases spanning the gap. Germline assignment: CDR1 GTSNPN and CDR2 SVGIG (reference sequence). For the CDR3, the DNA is TGTGCCTGGAGTGGCATGCCCCAGGAGACCCAGTACTTC. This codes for CAWSGMPQETQYF.

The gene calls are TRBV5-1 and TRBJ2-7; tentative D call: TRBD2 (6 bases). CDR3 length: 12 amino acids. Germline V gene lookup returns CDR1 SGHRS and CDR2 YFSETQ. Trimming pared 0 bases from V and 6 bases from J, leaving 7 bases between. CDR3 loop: CASSLAGAEQYV. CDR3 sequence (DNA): TGCGCCAGCAGCTTGGCGGGAGCCGAGCAGTACGTC.

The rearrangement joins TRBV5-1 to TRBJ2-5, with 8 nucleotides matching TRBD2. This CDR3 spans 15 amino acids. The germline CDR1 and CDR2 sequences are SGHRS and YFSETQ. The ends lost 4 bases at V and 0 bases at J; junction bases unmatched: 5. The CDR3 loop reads CASSISSGYQETQYF. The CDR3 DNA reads TGCGCCAGCAGCATCTCTAGCGGGTACCAAGAGACCCAGTACTTC.

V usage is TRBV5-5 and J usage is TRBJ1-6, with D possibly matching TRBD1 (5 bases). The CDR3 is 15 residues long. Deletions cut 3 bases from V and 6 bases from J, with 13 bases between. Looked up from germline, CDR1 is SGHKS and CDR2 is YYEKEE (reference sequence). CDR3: CASSSSRQGNSPLHF. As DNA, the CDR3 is TGTGCCAGCAGCTCCTCTCGGCAGGGTAATTCACCCCTCCACTTT.

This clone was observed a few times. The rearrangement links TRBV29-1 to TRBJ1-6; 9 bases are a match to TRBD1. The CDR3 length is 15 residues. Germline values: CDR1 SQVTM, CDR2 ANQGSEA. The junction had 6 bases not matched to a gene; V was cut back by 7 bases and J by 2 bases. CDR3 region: CSARTGEAYNSPLHF. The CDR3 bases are TGCAGCGCAAGGACAGGGGAGGCCTATAATTCACCCCTCCACTTT.

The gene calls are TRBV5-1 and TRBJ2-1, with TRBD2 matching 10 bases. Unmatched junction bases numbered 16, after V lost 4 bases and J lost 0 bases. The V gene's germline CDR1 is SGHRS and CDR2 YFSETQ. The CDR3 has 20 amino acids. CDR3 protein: CASSPILAGFPFSSYNEQFF. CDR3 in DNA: TGCGCCAGCAGCCCTATACTAGCGGGGTTTCCCTTTAGCTCCTACAATGAGCAGTTCTTC.

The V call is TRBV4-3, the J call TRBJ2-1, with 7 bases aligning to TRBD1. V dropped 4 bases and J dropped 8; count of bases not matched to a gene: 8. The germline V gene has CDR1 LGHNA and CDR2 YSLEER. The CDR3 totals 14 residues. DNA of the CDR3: TGCGCCAGCAGCCCTACAGGGGACAGAGATGAGCAGTTCTTC. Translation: CASSPTGDRDEQFF.

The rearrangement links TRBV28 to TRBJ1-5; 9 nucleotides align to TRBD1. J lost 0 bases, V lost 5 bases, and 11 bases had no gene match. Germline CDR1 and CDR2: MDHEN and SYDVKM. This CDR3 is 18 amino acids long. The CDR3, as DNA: TGTGCCAGCAGTCGGATTACGGGACAGGGACCTAGCAATCAGCCCCAGCATTTT. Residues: CASSRITGQGPSNQPQHF.

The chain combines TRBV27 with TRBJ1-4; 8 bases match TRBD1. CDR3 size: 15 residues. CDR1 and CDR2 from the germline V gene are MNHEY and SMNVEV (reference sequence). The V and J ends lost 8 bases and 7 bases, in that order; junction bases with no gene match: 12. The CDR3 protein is CASGSPRTGSEKLFF. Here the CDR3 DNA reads TGTGCCAGCGGATCGCCCCGGACAGGGAGTGAAAAACTGTTTTTT. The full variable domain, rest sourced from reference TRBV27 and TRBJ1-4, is EAQVTQNPRYLITVTGKKLTVTCSQNMNHEYMSWYRQDPGLGLRQIYYSMNVEVTDKGDVPEGYKVSRKEKRNFPLILESPSPNQTSLYFCASGSPRTGSEKLFFGSGTQLSVL.

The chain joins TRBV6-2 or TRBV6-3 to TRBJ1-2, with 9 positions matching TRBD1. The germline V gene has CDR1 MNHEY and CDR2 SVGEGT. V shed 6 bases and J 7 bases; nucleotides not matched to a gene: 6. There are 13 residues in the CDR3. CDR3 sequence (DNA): TGTGCCAGCAGCCGGGGACAGGGTGGTGGCTACACCTTC. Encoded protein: CASSRGQGGGYTF.

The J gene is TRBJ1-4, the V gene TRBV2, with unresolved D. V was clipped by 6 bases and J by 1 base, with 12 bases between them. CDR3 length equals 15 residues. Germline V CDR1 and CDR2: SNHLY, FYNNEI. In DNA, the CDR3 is TGTGCCAGCAGCTTCGTGGTCGGAACTAATGAAAAACTGTTTTTT. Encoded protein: CASSFVVGTNEKLFF.

This CDR3 reads CASSGSGTNTGELFF. The DNA for the CDR3 is TGTGCCAGCAGTGGAAGCGGGACGAACACCGGGGAGCTGTTTTTT. This rearrangement joins TRBV6-2 or TRBV6-3 to TRBJ2-2, with 7 bases identical to TRBD2. Per the germline V gene, CDR1 is MNHEY and CDR2 is SVGEGT. V gave up 5 bases and J gave up 0 bases; unmatched junction bases: 3. CDR3 size: 15 residues.

The CDR3 DNA is TGTGCCAGTAGTACCCCAATGGGAGGACTCACAGATACGCAGTATTTT. Translation: CASSTPMGGLTDTQYF. The chain couples TRBV19 to TRBJ2-3; D might be TRBD2 (6 bases). The CDR3 totals 16 residues. The V end lost 4 bases, the J end lost 2 bases, and 16 bases lay between the germline ends. Per the germline V gene, CDR1 is LNHDA and CDR2 is SQIVND (reference sequence).

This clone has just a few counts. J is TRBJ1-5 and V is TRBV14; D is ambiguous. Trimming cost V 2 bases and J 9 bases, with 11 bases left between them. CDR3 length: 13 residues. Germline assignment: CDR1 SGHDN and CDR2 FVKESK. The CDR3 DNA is TGTGCCAGCAGCCAAACCGACCCGGGGCCCCAGCATTTT. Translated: CASSQTDPGPQHF.

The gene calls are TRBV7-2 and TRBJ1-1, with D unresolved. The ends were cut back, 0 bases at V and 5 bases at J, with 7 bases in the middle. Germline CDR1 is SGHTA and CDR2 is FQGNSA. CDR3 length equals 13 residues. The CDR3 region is CASSLAPQTEAFF. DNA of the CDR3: TGTGCCAGCAGCTTAGCTCCCCAAACTGAAGCTTTCTTT.

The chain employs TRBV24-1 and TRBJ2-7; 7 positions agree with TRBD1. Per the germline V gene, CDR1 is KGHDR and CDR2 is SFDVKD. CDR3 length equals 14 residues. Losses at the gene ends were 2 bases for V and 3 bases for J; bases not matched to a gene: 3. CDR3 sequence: CATSDSGTVYEQYF. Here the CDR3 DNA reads TGTGCCACCAGTGATTCCGGGACAGTCTACGAGCAGTACTTC.

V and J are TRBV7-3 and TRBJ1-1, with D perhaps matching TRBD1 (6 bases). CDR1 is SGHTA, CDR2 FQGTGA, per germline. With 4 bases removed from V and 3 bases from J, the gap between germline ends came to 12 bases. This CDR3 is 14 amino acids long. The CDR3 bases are TGTGCCAGCAGCTATAACAGGGCGGACACTGAAGCTTTCTTT. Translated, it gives CASSYNRADTEAFF.